The 16 T cell receptor beta chains listed next were all sequenced from one sample in a study of shared clonotypes between healthy human individuals. Profiling relied on immunoSEQ multiplex PCR, and the TCRdb table lists in-frame clones only, not all of them. The sample consists of some 2.4 million clones, 80% to 95% of them appearing once. The specimen sequenced was naive CD4+ T cells from PBMCs. Described subset: CD45RA+ positively selected. All receptors come from a man between 18 and 29 years old in good health. Some clones in this sample may be carry-over from other donors' samples.

This chain joins TRBV19 and TRBJ1-2, with 9 bases that match TRBD1. V lost 0 bases and J lost 7; bases outside the gene matches: 12. Germline assignment: CDR1 LNHDA and CDR2 SQIVND (reference sequence). CDR3 length: 17 amino acids. The CDR3 nucleotides read TGTGCCAGTAGTATAGATCGGCCGGACAGGGGAGTTTTTGGCTACACCTTC. This codes for CASSIDRPDRGVFGYTF.

This chain joins TRBV11-2 and TRBJ2-2; D is uncertain. From germline, CDR1 is SGHAT and CDR2 FQNNGV. Trimming left V 5 bases short and J 1 base short, with 8 bases between. CDR3 length equals 14 residues. CDR3 in amino acids: CASSQIMNTGELFF. The CDR3 DNA reads as TGTGCCAGCAGCCAGATTATGAACACCGGGGAGCTGTTTTTT.

The CDR3 spells CASSTTPAGQPQHF. CDR3 nucleotides: TGTGCCAGTAGTACTACCCCGGCGGGGCAGCCCCAGCATTTT. This chain connects TRBV19 to TRBJ1-5; no definite D call. The CDR3 spans 14 residues. Germline assignment: CDR1 LNHDA and CDR2 SQIVND (reference sequence). Trimming shortened V by 4 bases and J by 7 bases, and 14 bases separated the two germline ends.

This chain uses TRBV4-1 with TRBJ2-7, with 7 positions matching TRBD2. The CDR3 sequence is 15 residues long. V gave up 2 bases and J gave up 2 bases; unmatched junction bases: 6. Germline V gene sequence: CDR1 MGHRA, CDR2 YSYEKL. As DNA, the CDR3 is TGCGCCAGCAGCCAACTCGGACTAGGCGCCTACGAGCAGTACTTC. As protein: CASSQLGLGAYEQYF.

The J gene is TRBJ2-7, the V gene TRBV28; D uncertain. The V gene lost 4 bases and the J gene lost 6 bases, with 16 bases spanning the gap. CDR1 is MDHEN, CDR2 SYDVKM, per germline. There are 14 residues in the CDR3. CDR3 nucleotides: TGTGCCAGCAGTTCCTTGATCAGCCTTTCCGAGCAGTACTTC. Amino acid sequence: CASSSLISLSEQYF.

The rearrangement joins TRBV6-1 to TRBJ1-1; TRBD1 aligns across 7 bases. Germline V CDR1 and CDR2: MNHNS, SASEGT. The junction had 7 bases not matched to a gene; V was cut back by 6 bases and J by 6 bases. The CDR3 has 13 amino acids. CDR3 DNA sequence: TGTGCCAGCAGAGTTCAGGGGGTTTCTGAAGCTTTCTTT. This codes for CASRVQGVSEAFF.

In this sample, this clone turned up once. J is TRBJ2-5 and V is TRBV2; D is ambiguous. Germline CDR1 is SNHLY and CDR2 is FYNNEI. The V and J ends lost 8 bases and 0 bases respectively, with 16 bases between them. There are 15 residues in the CDR3. The CDR3 DNA follows: TGTGCCAGCCGACGCGAAAAGAGGTACCAAGAGACCCAGTACTTC. Translation gives CASRREKRYQETQYF.

The chain couples TRBV11-2 to TRBJ2-1; unclear D gene. This CDR3 has 14 amino acids. Per the germline V gene, CDR1 is SGHAT and CDR2 is FQNNGV. Trimming pared 5 bases from V and 3 bases from J, leaving 11 bases between. For the CDR3, the DNA is TGTGCCAGCAGCCGCCAAGATTACTACAATGAGCAGTTCTTC. Its translation: CASSRQDYYNEQFF.

This chain joins TRBV5-4 and TRBJ2-1; D perhaps matches TRBD2 (7 bases). This CDR3 is 19 amino acids long. Trimming pared 4 bases from V and 0 bases from J, leaving 23 bases between. Germline V gene lookup returns CDR1 SGHNT and CDR2 YYREEE (reference sequence). CDR3 bases: TGTGCCAGCAGCGGAGGGGGGGGCAGTACCCATAGCTCCTACAATGAGCAGTTCTTC. It is translated as CASSGGGGSTHSSYNEQFF.

In regard to this clone: Other nucleotide sequences in the sample specify the same CDR3. This chain joins TRBV7-9 and TRBJ2-2, with D unresolved. The CDR3 contains 14 residues. Germline CDR1 is SEHNR and CDR2 is FQNEAQ (reference sequence). V was clipped by 0 bases and J by 3 bases, with 5 bases between them. CDR3 amino acids: CASSLASDTGELFF. The CDR3 DNA is TGTGCCAGCAGCTTAGCGAGCGACACCGGGGAGCTGTTTTTT.

In its sample, this clone was seen once. This chain joins TRBV7-9 and TRBJ2-7; unclear D gene. Germline CDR1 SEHNR, CDR2 FQNEAQ (reference sequence). There are 15 residues in the CDR3. V lost 4 bases, J lost 2 bases, and 15 bases lay in between. In DNA, the CDR3 is TGTGCCAGCAGCTCCACCACACGAAGGCCCTACGAGCAGTACTTC. It translates to CASSSTTRRPYEQYF.

As for this clone: Other DNA sequences from this sample encode an identical CDR3 as well. This rearrangement joins TRBV2 to TRBJ1-1, with 7 bases lining up with TRBD1. Trimming at V came to 4 bases and at J to 3 bases, leaving 5 bases not matched to a gene. This CDR3 has 14 amino acids. CDR1 is SNHLY, CDR2 FYNNEI, per germline. In nucleotides, the CDR3 is TGTGCCAGCAGTGCCACAGGGGCGGACACTGAAGCTTTCTTT. It yields the protein CASSATGADTEAFF.

The rearrangement uses TRBV10-1 and TRBJ2-1; no reliable D call. V lost 3 bases and J lost 6, with 15 bases in between. Per germline, CDR1 WNHNN and CDR2 SYGVQD (reference sequence). The CDR3 spans 15 residues. The CDR3 region is CASSDSRRASNEQFF. In DNA, the CDR3 is TGCGCCAGCAGTGATAGTCGGAGAGCTTCCAATGAGCAGTTCTTC.

The genes are TRBV4-3 and TRBJ1-4; D perhaps matches TRBD1 (5 bases). The ends were cut back, 4 bases at V and 4 bases at J, with 10 bases in the middle. CDR1 is LGHNA and CDR2 is YSLEER in the germline V gene. The CDR3 has 14 residues. The CDR3 DNA sequence: TGCGCCAGCAGCCCAGGGCACCTTAATGAAAAACTGTTTTTT. It is translated as CASSPGHLNEKLFF.

This sequence joins TRBV4-1 and TRBJ2-1; TRBD2 matches 11 bases. Trimming cost V 4 bases and J 9 bases; bases outside gene matches: 11. The CDR3 is 16 residues long. Germline V gene sequence: CDR1 MGHRA, CDR2 YSYEKL. This chain's CDR3 is CASSPRGSGRASEQFF. The CDR3 DNA reads as TGCGCCAGCAGCCCCAGGGGTAGCGGGAGGGCCAGTGAGCAGTTCTTC.

With regard to this clone: Other DNA variants within this sample encode the same CDR3. This chain connects TRBV5-1 to TRBJ2-7, with D perhaps TRBD1 (5 bases). CDR3 length equals 13 residues. The V end was cut by 0 bases, the J end by 2 bases, with 6 bases between. Germline V gene lookup returns CDR1 SGHRS and CDR2 YFSETQ. DNA of the CDR3: TGCGCCAGCAGCTTGGAGGGGCCCTACGAGCAGTACTTC. It codes for CASSLEGPYEQYF.